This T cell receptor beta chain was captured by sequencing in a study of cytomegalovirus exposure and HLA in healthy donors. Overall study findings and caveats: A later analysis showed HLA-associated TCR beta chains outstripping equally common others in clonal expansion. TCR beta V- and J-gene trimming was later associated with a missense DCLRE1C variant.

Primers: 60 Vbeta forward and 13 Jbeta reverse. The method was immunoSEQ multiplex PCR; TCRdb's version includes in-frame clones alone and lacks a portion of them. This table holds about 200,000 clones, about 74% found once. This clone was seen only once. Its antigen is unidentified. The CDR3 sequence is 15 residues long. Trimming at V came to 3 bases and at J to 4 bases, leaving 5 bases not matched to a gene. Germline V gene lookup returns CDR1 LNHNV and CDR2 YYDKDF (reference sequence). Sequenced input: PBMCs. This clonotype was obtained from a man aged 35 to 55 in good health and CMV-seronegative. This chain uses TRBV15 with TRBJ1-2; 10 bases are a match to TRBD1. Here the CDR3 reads CATSSRDRGFYGYTF. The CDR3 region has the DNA TGTGCCACCAGCAGCCGGGACAGGGGTTTCTATGGCTACACCTTC.